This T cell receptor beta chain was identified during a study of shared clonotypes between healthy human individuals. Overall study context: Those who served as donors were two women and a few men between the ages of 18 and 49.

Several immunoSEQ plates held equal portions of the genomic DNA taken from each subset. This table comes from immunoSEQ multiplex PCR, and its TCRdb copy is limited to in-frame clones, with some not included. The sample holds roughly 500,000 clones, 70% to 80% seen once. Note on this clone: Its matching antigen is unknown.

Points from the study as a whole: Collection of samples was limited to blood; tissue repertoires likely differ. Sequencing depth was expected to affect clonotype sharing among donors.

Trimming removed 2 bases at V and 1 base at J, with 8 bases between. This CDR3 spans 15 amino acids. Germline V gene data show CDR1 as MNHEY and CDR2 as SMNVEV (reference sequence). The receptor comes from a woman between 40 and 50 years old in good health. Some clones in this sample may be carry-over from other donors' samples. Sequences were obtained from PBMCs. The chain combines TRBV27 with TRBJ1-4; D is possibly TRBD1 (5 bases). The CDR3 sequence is CASSLKGRTNEKLFF. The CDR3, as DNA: TGTGCCAGCAGTTTAAAGGGGAGAACTAATGAAAAACTGTTTTTT.